These T cell receptor beta chains were read from a single sample in a study of metastatic and nonmetastatic thyroid tumors. TCRdb re-clonotyped the PCR reads through MiXCR. The data show approximately 26,000 clones, with 20% to 30% seen just once and roughly 5.6% held by the top ten. The sample was blood. The receptors shown here come from a female donor with papillary thyroid cancer or a benign thyroid nodule (not recorded which). Some clones in this sample may be carry-over from other donors' samples. Both conserved end residues are part of each CDR3. The D gene is left open where the match is weak.

D	length	V	J	CDR3
.	12	TRBV4-1	TRBJ2-5	CASSQIWETQYF
.	15	TRBV6-1	TRBJ1-6	CASLFGGSWNSPLHF
.	13	TRBV6-6	TRBJ2-7	CASSYSGSYEQYF
TRBD1	16	TRBV12-3/TRBV12-4	TRBJ2-2	CASSLATGVGTGELFF
TRBD1	13	TRBV5-5	TRBJ1-1	CASNQNTGAEAFF
.	13	TRBV12-3/TRBV12-4	TRBJ1-1	CASNPLMGVEAFF
TRBD1	13	TRBV27	TRBJ1-1	CASSSYRTGEAFF
.	16	TRBV19	TRBJ2-2	CASSIGAVANTGELFF
.	14	TRBV7-9	TRBJ1-1	CASSPQGGGDEAFF
.	14	TRBV6-1	TRBJ1-6	CASSSGPYNSPLHF
TRBD1	13	TRBV6-1	TRBJ2-7	CASSPTGAYEQYF
.	15	TRBV5-6	TRBJ2-3	CASSLALHNTDTQYF
TRBD1	16	TRBV20-1	TRBJ2-5	CSAQRSGQGIRETQYF
.	15	TRBV24-1	TRBJ1-4	CATSDGGRTNEKLFF
TRBD1	12	TRBV2	TRBJ1-2	CARKQGNYGYTF
.	13	TRBV12-3/TRBV12-4	TRBJ2-7	CASSSRDFHEQYF
TRBD2	15	TRBV30	TRBJ2-3	CAWSPRLAEDYTQYF
.	12	TRBV2	TRBJ2-1	CASSNSYNEQFF
.	14	TRBV3-1	TRBJ1-5	CASSQVVGNQPQHF
TRBD1	14	TRBV18	TRBJ1-4	CASSQGQGSEKLFF
TRBD2	15	TRBV6-2/TRBV6-3	TRBJ2-1	CASRPLASGYNEQFF
.	15	TRBV20-1	TRBJ2-5	CSSLGRAIGIQTQYF
.	16	TRBV15	TRBJ2-7	CATSSSTARGSYEQYF
TRBD1	14	TRBV13	TRBJ1-1	CASSRDRWNTEAFF
.	15	TRBV11-2	TRBJ2-3	CASNQFGGMTDTQYF
TRBD2	15	TRBV6-1	TRBJ2-3	CASSELAGGPDTQYF
.	12	TRBV2	TRBJ2-3	CASSEQGDTQYF
.	12	TRBV28	TRBJ2-7	CASDSSRYEQYF
TRBD1	15	TRBV19	TRBJ1-5	CASSMEDRGAQPRHF
.	14	TRBV27	TRBJ1-2	CASSPGGAGYGYTF
TRBD2	17	TRBV6-1	TRBJ2-1	CASSEGTSASSYNEQFF
TRBD1	15	TRBV6-1	TRBJ1-2	CASSSPDRGNYGYTF
.	15	TRBV28	TRBJ1-5	CASTQFGYSNRPQHF
TRBD1	15	TRBV28	TRBJ1-2	CASSLWTGLGRGYTF
.	13	TRBV29-1	TRBJ2-3	CSVEGGSTDTQYF
.	13	TRBV11-2	TRBJ1-2	CASRENVNYGYTF
TRBD2	18	TRBV6-6	TRBJ2-6	CASSYSGLAGAGANVLTF
.	13	TRBV20-1	TRBJ1-1	CSAREDGNTEAFF
TRBD1	15	TRBV28	TRBJ2-7	CASSSAGTGLYEQYF
TRBD2	16	TRBV11-2	TRBJ2-1	CASSFPGSGIFYEQFF
TRBD2	20	TRBV6-5	TRBJ2-1	CASSPLPIWLAGGSYNGQFF
.	8	TRBV5-1	TRBJ1-1	CASSPTGF
TRBD1	14	TRBV28	TRBJ1-6	CASSPTGGWSPLHF
TRBD2	15	TRBV2	TRBJ2-7	CASSEGVAGDYEQYF
.	10	TRBV28	TRBJ2-7	CASGAYEQYF
TRBD2	15	TRBV20-1	TRBJ2-3	CSVAGGSHEGLTQYF
.	13	TRBV30	TRBJ2-3	CAWEKGDTATQYF
TRBD2	15	TRBV12-3/TRBV12-4	TRBJ2-1	CASRYGLAAYNEQFF
TRBD1	17	TRBV19	TRBJ2-6	CASSLGTGGIGANVLTF
.	15	TRBV6-5	TRBJ2-1	CASSYGAGSYNEQFF
.	14	TRBV18	TRBJ1-5	CASSPTLSNQPQHF
TRBD1	13	TRBV20-1	TRBJ1-2	CSAREPGQGSDTF
TRBD1	14	TRBV20-1	TRBJ2-3	CSAFDRGLTDTQYF
TRBD2	16	TRBV11-1	TRBJ2-2	CASSSWGLAGTGELFF
.	15	TRBV6-1	TRBJ1-4	CASSESVVRNEKLFF
TRBD2	16	TRBV5-1	TRBJ2-3	CASSFESGSTTDTQYF
.	12	TRBV19	TRBJ1-2	CASSLRFYGYTF